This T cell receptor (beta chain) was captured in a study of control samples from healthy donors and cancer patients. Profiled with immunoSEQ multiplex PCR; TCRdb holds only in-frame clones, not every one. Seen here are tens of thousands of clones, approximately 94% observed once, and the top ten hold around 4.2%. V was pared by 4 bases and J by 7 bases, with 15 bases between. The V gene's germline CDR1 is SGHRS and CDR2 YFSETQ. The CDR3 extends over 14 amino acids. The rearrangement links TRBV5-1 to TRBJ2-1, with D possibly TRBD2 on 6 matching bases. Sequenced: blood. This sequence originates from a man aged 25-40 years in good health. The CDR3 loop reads CASSRTGLFNEQFF. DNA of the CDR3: TGCGCCAGCAGCAGGACGGGACTTTTTAATGAGCAGTTCTTC.